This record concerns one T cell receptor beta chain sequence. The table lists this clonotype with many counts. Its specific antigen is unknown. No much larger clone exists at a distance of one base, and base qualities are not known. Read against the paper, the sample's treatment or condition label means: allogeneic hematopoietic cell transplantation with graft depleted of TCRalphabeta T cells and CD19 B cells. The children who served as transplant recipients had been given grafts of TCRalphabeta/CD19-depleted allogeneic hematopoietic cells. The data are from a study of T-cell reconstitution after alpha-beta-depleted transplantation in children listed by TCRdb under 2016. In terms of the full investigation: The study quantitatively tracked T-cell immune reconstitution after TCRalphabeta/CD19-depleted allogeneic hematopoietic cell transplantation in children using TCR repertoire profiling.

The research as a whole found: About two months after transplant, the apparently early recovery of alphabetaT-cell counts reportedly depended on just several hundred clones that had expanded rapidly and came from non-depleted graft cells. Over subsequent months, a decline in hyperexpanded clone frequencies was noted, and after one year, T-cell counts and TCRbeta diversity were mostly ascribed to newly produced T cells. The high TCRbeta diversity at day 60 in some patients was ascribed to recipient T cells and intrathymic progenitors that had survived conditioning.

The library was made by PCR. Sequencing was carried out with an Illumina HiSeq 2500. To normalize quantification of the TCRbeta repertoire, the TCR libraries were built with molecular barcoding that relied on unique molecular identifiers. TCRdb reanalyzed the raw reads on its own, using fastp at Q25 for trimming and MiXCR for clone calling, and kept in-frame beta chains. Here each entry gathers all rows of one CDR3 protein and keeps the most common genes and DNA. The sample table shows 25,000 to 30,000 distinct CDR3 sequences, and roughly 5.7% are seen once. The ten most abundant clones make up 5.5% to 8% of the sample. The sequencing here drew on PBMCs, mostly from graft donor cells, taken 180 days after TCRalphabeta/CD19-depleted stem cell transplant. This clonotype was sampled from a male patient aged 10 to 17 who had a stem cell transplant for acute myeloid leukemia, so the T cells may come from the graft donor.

The nucleotides are TGCAGCGCAGCCTCGGGACAGTCCTACGAGCAGTACTTC. This is translated as CSAASGQSYEQYF. The chain was built from TRBV29-1 and TRBJ2-7, with TRBD1 matching 7 junction bases. Including the terminal cysteine and phenylalanine, the CDR3 comprises 13 residues. The DNA shown is the 39-base CDR3, in frame from base 1. CDR1 and CDR2, looked up from the germline V gene, are SQVTM and ANQGSEA. The germline V and J ends show losses of 7 bases and 1 base respectively, and no gene match explains 7 bases of the junction.